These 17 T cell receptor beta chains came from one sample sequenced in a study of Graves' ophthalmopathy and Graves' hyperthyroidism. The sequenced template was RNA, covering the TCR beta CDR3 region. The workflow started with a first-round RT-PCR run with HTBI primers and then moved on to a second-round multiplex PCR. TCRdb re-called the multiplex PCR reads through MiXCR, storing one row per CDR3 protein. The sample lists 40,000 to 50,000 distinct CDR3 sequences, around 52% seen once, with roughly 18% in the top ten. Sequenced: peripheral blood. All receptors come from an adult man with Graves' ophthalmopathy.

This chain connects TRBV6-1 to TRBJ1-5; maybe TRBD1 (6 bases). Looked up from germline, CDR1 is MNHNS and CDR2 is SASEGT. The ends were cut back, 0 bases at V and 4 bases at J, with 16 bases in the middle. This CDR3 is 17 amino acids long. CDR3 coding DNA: TGTGCCAGCAGTGAAGCGGGGGACACCGGGGATAATCAGCCCCAGCATTTT. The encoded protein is CASSEAGDTGDNQPQHF.

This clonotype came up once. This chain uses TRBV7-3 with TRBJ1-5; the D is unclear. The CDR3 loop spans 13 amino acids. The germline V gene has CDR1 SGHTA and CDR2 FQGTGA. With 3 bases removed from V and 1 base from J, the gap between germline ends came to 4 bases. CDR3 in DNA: TGTGCCAGCAGCTTGTTCAGCAATCAGCCCCAGCATTTT. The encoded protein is CASSLFSNQPQHF.

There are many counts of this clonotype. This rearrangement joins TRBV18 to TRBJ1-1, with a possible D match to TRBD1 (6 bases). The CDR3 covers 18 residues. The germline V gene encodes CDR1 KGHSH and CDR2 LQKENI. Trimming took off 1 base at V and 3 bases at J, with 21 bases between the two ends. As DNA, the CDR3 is TGTGCCAGCTCACCACGCTTTTTAGGCGGGGGCGGACACACTGAAGCTTTCTTT. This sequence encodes CASSPRFLGGGGHTEAFF.

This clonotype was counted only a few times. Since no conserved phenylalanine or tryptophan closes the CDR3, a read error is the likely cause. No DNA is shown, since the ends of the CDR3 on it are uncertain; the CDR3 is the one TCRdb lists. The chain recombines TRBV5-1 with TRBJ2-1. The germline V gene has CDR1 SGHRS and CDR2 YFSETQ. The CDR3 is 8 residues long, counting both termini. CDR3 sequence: CASSCTTS.

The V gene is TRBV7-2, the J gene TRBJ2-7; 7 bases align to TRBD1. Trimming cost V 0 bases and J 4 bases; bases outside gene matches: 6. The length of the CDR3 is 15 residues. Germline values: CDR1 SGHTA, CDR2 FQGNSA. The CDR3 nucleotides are TGTGCCAGCAGCTTAGCCCCAGACAGGGAATACGAGCAGTACTTC. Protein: CASSLAPDREYEQYF.

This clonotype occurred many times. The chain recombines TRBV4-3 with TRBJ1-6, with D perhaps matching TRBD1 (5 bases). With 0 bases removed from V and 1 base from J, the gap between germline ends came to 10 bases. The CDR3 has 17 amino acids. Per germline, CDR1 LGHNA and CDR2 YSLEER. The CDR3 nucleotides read TGCGCCAGCAGCCAAGAGTGGGGGAGGTCCTATAATTCACCCCTCCACTTT. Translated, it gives CASSQEWGRSYNSPLHF.

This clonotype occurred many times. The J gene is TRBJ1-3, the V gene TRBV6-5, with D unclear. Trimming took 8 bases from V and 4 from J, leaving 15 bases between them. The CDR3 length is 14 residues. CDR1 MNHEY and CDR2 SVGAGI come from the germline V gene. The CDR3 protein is CASAGEFLGNTIYF. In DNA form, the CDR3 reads TGTGCCAGCGCCGGCGAGTTTCTCGGAAACACCATATATTTT.

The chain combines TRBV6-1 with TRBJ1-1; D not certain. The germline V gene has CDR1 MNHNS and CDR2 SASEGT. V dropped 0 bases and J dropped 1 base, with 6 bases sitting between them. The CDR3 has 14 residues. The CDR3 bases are TGTGCCAGCAGTGAAGCGGGAGGGAACACTGAAGCTTTCTTT. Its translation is CASSEAGGNTEAFF.

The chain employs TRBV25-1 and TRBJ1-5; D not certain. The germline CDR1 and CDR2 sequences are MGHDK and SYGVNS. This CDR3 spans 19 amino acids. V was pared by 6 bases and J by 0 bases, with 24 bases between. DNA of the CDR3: TGTGCCAGCAGCAGCCCCCCCCTCTGGCAGATAAGTAGCAATCAGCCCCAGCATTTT. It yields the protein CASSSPPLWQISSNQPQHF.

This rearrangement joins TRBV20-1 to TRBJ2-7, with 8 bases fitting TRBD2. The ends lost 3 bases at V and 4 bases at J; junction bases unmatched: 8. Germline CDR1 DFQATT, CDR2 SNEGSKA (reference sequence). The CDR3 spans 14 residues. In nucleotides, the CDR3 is TGCAGTGCTAGGTGGAGCGGGAGTATGTACGAGCAGTACTTC. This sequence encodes CSARWSGSMYEQYF.

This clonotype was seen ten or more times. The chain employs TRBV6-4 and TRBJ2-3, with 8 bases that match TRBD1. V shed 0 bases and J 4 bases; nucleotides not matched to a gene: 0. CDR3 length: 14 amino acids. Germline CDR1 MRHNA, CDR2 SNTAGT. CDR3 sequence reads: CASSDSTGADTQYF. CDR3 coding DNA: TGTGCCAGCAGTGACTCGACAGGGGCAGATACGCAGTATTTT.

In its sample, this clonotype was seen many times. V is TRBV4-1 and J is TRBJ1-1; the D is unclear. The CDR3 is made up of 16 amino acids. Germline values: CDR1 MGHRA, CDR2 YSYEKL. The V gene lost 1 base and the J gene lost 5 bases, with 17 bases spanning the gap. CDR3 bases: TGCGCCAGCAGCCAAGTTCAGGCGACATTGCGAACTGAAGCTTTCTTT. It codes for CASSQVQATLRTEAFF.

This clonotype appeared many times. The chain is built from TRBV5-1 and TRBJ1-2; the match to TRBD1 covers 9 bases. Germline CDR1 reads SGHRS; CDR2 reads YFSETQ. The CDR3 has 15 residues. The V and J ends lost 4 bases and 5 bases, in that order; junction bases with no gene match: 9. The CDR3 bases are TGCGCCAGCAGCCGGATACAGGGGGCTGAGTATGGCTACACCTTC. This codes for CASSRIQGAEYGYTF.

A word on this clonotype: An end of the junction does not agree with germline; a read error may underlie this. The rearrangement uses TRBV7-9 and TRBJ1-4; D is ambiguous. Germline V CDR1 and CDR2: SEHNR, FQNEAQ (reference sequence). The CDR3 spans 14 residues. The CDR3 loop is CASSLGTGPEKLFF. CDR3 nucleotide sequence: TGTGCCAGCAGCTTGGGAACTGGGCCTGAAAAACTGTTCTTT.

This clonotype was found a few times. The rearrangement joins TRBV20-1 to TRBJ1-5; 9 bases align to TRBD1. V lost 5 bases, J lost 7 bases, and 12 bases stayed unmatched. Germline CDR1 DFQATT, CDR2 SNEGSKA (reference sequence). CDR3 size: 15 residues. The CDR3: CSASGTGTYEQPQHF. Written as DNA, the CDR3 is TGCAGTGCTTCCGGGACAGGGACCTACGAGCAGCCCCAGCATTTT.

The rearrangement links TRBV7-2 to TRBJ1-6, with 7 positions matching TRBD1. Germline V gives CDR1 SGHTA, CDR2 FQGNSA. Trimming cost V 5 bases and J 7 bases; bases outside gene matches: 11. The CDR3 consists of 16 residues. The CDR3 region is CASSTPSGGQNSPLHF. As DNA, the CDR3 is TGTGCCAGCAGCACACCTAGCGGGGGACAGAATTCACCCCTCCACTTT.

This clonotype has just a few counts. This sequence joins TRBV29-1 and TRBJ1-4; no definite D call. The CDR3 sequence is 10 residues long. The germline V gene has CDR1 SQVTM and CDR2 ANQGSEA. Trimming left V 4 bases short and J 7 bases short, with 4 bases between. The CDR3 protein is CSVGGEKLFF. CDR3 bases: TGCAGCGTTGGAGGTGAAAAACTGTTTTTT.